The 17 T cell receptor beta chains below all came from one sample that was sequenced in a study of CD8+ T cells in alopecia areata. RNA extraction and reverse transcription yielded cDNA as sequencing template. Using immunoSEQ multiplex PCR, the repertoire was profiled, and TCRdb retains in-frame clones only, with some absent. The sample includes about 150,000 clones, around two thirds of them seen just once. Sequenced: CD8+ T cells sorted from blood. These receptor sequences come from a human donor in good health.

This clone was recorded a few times. This chain connects TRBV30 to TRBJ2-1, with 8 bases fitting TRBD1. The CDR3 runs 15 residues. Trimming took 2 bases from V and 0 from J; bases not matched to a gene: 3. CDR1 GTSNPN and CDR2 SVGIG come from the germline V gene (reference sequence). CDR3 protein: CAWSWDRSSYNEQFF. The CDR3 DNA follows: TGTGCCTGGAGTTGGGACAGGAGCTCCTACAATGAGCAGTTCTTC.

This clone was observed a few times. The rearrangement links TRBV5-1 to TRBJ2-1, with 9 positions matching TRBD2. CDR1 is SGHRS, CDR2 YFSETQ, per germline. The CDR3 loop spans 16 amino acids. Unmatched junction bases numbered 2, after V lost 0 bases and J lost 1 base. CDR3 loop: CASSLALAGSYNEQFF. The CDR3 DNA reads as TGCGCCAGCAGCTTGGCCCTAGCGGGATCCTACAATGAGCAGTTCTTC.

The chain couples TRBV23-1 to TRBJ2-4; D uncertain. TRBV23-1 is classed as an ORF, of uncertain function. Trimming removed 3 bases from V and 1 base from J, with 10 bases in between. The CDR3 is 15 residues long. The CDR3 nucleotides are TGCGCCAGCAGTCACGACGGACGGGCCAAAAACATTCAGTACTTC. Its protein product is CASSHDGRAKNIQYF.

The rearrangement links TRBV9 to TRBJ2-5, with D possibly being TRBD2 (6 bases). The CDR3 length is 15 residues. From germline, CDR1 is SGDLS and CDR2 YYNGEE. Trimming stripped 2 bases from V and 2 bases from J, with 13 bases between. CDR3 region: CASSVRGAAQETQYF. The CDR3 region has the DNA TGTGCCAGCAGCGTCCGCGGGGCAGCACAAGAGACCCAGTACTTC.

This clone was observed a handful of times. The chain joins TRBV19 to TRBJ2-5; TRBD2 matches at 12 bases. This CDR3 comprises 16 residues. V lost 4 bases and J lost 1; bases outside the gene matches: 4. Per the germline V gene, CDR1 is LNHDA and CDR2 is SQIVND (reference sequence). CDR3 loop: CASSTILAGGQETQYF. The CDR3 nucleotides read TGTGCCAGTAGTACCATACTAGCGGGAGGCCAAGAGACCCAGTACTTC.

This CDR3 reads CASSWTGPPYEQYF. As DNA, the CDR3 is TGTGCCAGCAGTTGGACAGGTCCACCCTACGAGCAGTACTTC. This sequence joins TRBV6-5 and TRBJ2-7; 7 positions match TRBD1. Germline V gene data show CDR1 as MNHEY and CDR2 as SVGAGI. This CDR3 contains 14 residues. J was trimmed by 2 bases and V by 4 bases; bases with no gene match: 5.

The chain carries TRBV2 and TRBJ2-1; 10 nucleotides line up with TRBD1. CDR1 SNHLY and CDR2 FYNNEI come from the germline V gene. This CDR3 region has 18 residues. With 6 bases clipped from V and 0 bases from J, the junction kept 11 bases outside the gene matches. CDR3 sequence (DNA): TGTGCCAGCAGCACCGGGACAGGGGCGATCTTCTCCTACAATGAGCAGTTCTTC. This translates into CASSTGTGAIFSYNEQFF.

This clone was seen ten or more times. The chain uses TRBV11-2 and TRBJ1-2; no clear D gene. V was shortened by 1 base and J by 8 bases, with 8 bases between the two germline ends. From germline, CDR1 is SGHAT and CDR2 FQNNGV. The length of the CDR3 is 12 residues. The CDR3 nucleotides are TGTGCCAGCAGCTTAGGTGTTGACGGCTACACCTTC. This codes for CASSLGVDGYTF.

The gene calls are TRBV29-1 and TRBJ1-2; possibly TRBD1 for D (5 bases). The ends were cut back, 2 bases at V and 6 bases at J, with 13 bases in the middle. The CDR3 sequence is 13 residues long. Germline CDR1 and CDR2: SQVTM and ANQGSEA. The CDR3 here is CSVESRESNGYTF. In nucleotides, the CDR3 is TGCAGCGTTGAAAGCAGGGAGTCCAATGGCTACACCTTC.

This sequence joins TRBV27 and TRBJ2-5, with D perhaps matching TRBD1 or TRBD2 (6 bases each). Germline CDR1 reads MNHEY; CDR2 reads SMNVEV (reference sequence). With 8 bases removed from V and 0 bases from J, the gap between germline ends came to 13 bases. This CDR3 has 14 residues. This CDR3 is CASSTGADQETQYF. CDR3 DNA: TGTGCCAGCTCAACGGGGGCGGACCAAGAGACCCAGTACTTC.

The rearrangement uses TRBV7-9 and TRBJ2-7; possibly TRBD1 for D (6 bases). The CDR3 is made up of 14 amino acids. V lost 5 bases, J lost 2 bases, and 13 bases lay in between. Germline CDR1 and CDR2: SEHNR and FQNEAQ (reference sequence). CDR3 coding DNA: TGTGCCAGCAGCGTAGGGACATTCCCCTACGAGCAGTACTTC. Translation: CASSVGTFPYEQYF. The whole variable domain, remainder taken from reference TRBV7-9 and TRBJ2-7, is DTGVSQNPRHKITKRGQNVTFRCDPISEHNRLYWYRQTLGQGPEFLTYFQNEAQLEKSRLLSDRFSAERPKGSFSTLEIQRTEQGDSAMYLCASSVGTFPYEQYFGPGTRLTVT.

The chain recombines TRBV7-8 with TRBJ2-3; the D is unclear. V was trimmed by 3 bases and J by 0 bases, leaving 19 bases between them. Germline CDR1 reads SGHVS; CDR2 reads FQNEAQ. The length of the CDR3 is 18 residues. The DNA for the CDR3 is TGTGCCAGCAGCTTCTCACGGCAAGGGCCTTCTAGCACAGATACGCAGTATTTT. This codes for CASSFSRQGPSSTDTQYF.

The rearrangement links TRBV6-5 to TRBJ2-2, with a possible D match to TRBD1 (6 bases). The germline V gene has CDR1 MNHEY and CDR2 SVGAGI. V gave up 0 bases and J gave up 9 bases, with 11 bases separating them. This CDR3 is built from 14 residues. This CDR3 is CASSYSSGARELFF. DNA for the CDR3: TGTGCCAGCAGTTACTCCTCAGGGGCTCGGGAGCTGTTTTTT.

To note about this clone: Different DNA sequences within this sample yield the same CDR3. This rearrangement joins TRBV5-1 to TRBJ2-7, with unresolved D. The V and J ends lost 4 bases and 0 bases respectively, with 2 bases between them. The CDR3 is 11 amino acids. CDR1 and CDR2 from the germline V gene are SGHRS and YFSETQ. In DNA, the CDR3 is TGCGCCAGCAGCGACTCCTACGAGCAGTACTTC. It is translated as CASSDSYEQYF.

This clone was seen a single time. This CDR3 is CASSAGANVLTF. The CDR3 DNA follows: TGTGCCAGCAGCGCGGGGGCCAACGTCCTGACTTTC. The chain joins TRBV13 to TRBJ2-6; D is unclear. From germline, CDR1 is PRHDT and CDR2 FYEKMQ (reference sequence). Trimming removed 5 bases from V and 4 bases from J, with 3 bases in between. The CDR3 is 12 amino acids.

The J gene is TRBJ2-1, the V gene TRBV27; perhaps D is TRBD1 or TRBD2 (5 bases each). V was cut by 6 bases and J by 2 bases, with 11 bases left in between. The CDR3 is made up of 14 amino acids. Germline values: CDR1 MNHEY, CDR2 SMNVEV (reference sequence). The CDR3 region is CASRRGSAYNEQFF. The CDR3, as DNA: TGTGCCAGCAGGAGGGGTTCCGCCTACAATGAGCAGTTCTTC.

The rearrangement links TRBV29-1 to TRBJ2-7, with D uncertain. The V end was cut by 3 bases, the J end by 3 bases, with 9 bases between. Germline V gene data show CDR1 as SQVTM and CDR2 as ANQGSEA. The CDR3 spans 12 residues. The CDR3 sequence is CSVEGIDYEQYF. DNA of the CDR3: TGCAGCGTTGAGGGGATCGACTACGAGCAGTACTTC.